A selection of T cell receptor beta chains follows, all from one sample in a study of shared clonotypes between healthy human individuals. The assay was immunoSEQ multiplex PCR, and TCRdb's table has in-frame clones only and misses some. The data show about 1,800,000 clones, about 95% seen once. Specimen: naive CD8+ T cells sorted from blood. Receptor source: a man aged 18 to 35 in good health. Each CDR3 is given with its conserved first and last residue. A D gene is named only where the DNA matches it firmly. Some rows have no size entry. The others give once, few or many, or a class for an expanded clone.

clone_size,v_call,j_call,d_call,cdr3_nt,cdr3_aa
.,TRBV2,TRBJ1-6,.,TGTGCCAGCATCGAGGGGGGGAATAATTCACCCCTCCACTTT,CASIEGGNNSPLHF
.,TRBV7-6,TRBJ2-5,.,TGTGCCAGCAGCCTGACAGGCGTTAAAGAGACCCAGTACTTC,CASSLTGVKETQYF
.,TRBV5-3,TRBJ1-3,TRBD1,TGTGCCAGAAGCTTGGCCCCGGGACAGGGCTTCTTTTTGAGCTCTGGAAACACCATATATTTT,CARSLAPGQGFFLSSGNTIYF
.,TRBV5-4,TRBJ2-1,.,TGTGCCAGCAGCCAAAGAGCGGGCCCCTACAATGAGCAGTTCTTC,CASSQRAGPYNEQFF
.,TRBV27,TRBJ2-7,.,TGTGCCAGCAGTTTATCTAACAATCTGGACGAGCAGTACTTC,CASSLSNNLDEQYF
once,TRBV30,TRBJ2-7,.,TGTGCCTGGAGTGTTGGAGGGTTCGCGGACGAGCAGTACTTC,CAWSVGGFADEQYF
.,TRBV20-1,TRBJ2-1,.,TGCAGTGCTATGTTTGGGAATGAGCAGTTCTTC,CSAMFGNEQFF
.,TRBV6-1,TRBJ2-7,.,TGTGCCAGCAGTGAACAGTCGAGCTCCTACGAGCAGTACTTC,CASSEQSSSYEQYF
.,TRBV2,TRBJ1-1,.,TGTGCCAGCAGTGAACGACAGCCCATGAACACTGAAGCTTTCTTT,CASSERQPMNTEAFF
once,TRBV10-3,TRBJ2-2,TRBD1,TGTGCCACCGGACAGGGCGGTGGCGGGGAGCTGTTTTTT,CATGQGGGGELFF
.,TRBV29-1,TRBJ2-6,.,TGCAGCGTTGGAGGCGCCACCGACGGCGTCCTGACTTTC,CSVGGATDGVLTF
.,TRBV30,TRBJ2-7,TRBD1,TGTGCCTGGGGACAGGGTTCCGAGCAGTACTTC,CAWGQGSEQYF
once,TRBV27,TRBJ2-1,.,TGTGCCAGCAGTTTGTGGGGCGTGAATGAGCAGTTCTTC,CASSLWGVNEQFF
.,TRBV7-9,TRBJ2-7,TRBD1,TGTGCCAGCAGCTTACCCGGGACAGGGATCGCCTACGAGCAGTACTTC,CASSLPGTGIAYEQYF
.,TRBV6-1,TRBJ1-3,.,TGTGCCAGCAGCCCCGTTCTCTCTGGAAACACCATATATTTT,CASSPVLSGNTIYF
.,TRBV4-1,TRBJ2-2,.,TGCGCCAGCAGCCAAGATAGGTCTAGGGGGTCTGACGGGGAGCTGTTTTTT,CASSQDRSRGSDGELFF
.,TRBV30,TRBJ1-6,.,TGTGCCTGGAGTGTCGGGGTAGGGGTTTCACCCCTCCACTTT,CAWSVGVGVSPLHF
.,TRBV2,TRBJ2-7,TRBD1,TGTGCCAGCAGTGGGGGTCAGGGGGCTTTCTACGAGCAGTACTTC,CASSGGQGAFYEQYF
.,TRBV7-9,TRBJ1-3,TRBD1,TGTGCCAGCAGCTCACCCAGGGGGGCTGGAAACACCATATATTTT,CASSSPRGAGNTIYF
.,TRBV7-2,TRBJ2-1,.,TGTGCCAGCAGCTCTGGACTCTGGGGGGATGAGCAGTTCTTC,CASSSGLWGDEQFF
.,TRBV9,TRBJ2-5,.,TGTGCCAGCAGCACCAGCGGGCGAAACGAAGAGACCCAGTACTTC,CASSTSGRNEETQYF
once,TRBV5-1,TRBJ2-5,.,TGCGCCAGCAGCTTCTCCCTGGGGGCCCAAGAGACCCAGTACTTC,CASSFSLGAQETQYF
.,TRBV4-2,TRBJ2-1,TRBD2,TGTGCCAGCAGCCTACTAGCGGGGGGGCTCGATGAGCAGTTCTTC,CASSLLAGGLDEQFF
few,TRBV4-1,TRBJ2-1,TRBD2,TGCGCCAGCAGCCAAGGGGAGGGTGAGCAGTTCTTC,CASSQGEGEQFF
.,TRBV7-9,TRBJ2-7,.,TGTGCCAGCAGCGGGCGGTTCTACGAGCAGTACTTC,CASSGRFYEQYF
.,TRBV15,TRBJ2-7,.,TGTGCCACCAGCCCCGGTCCCCCCTCGAGCGAGCAGTACTTC,CATSPGPPSSEQYF
.,TRBV6-5,TRBJ2-7,.,TGTGCCAGCAGTTACGGCCAGTTCTCCTACGAGCAGTACTTC,CASSYGQFSYEQYF
.,TRBV19,TRBJ2-1,TRBD1,TGTGCCAGTAGGGACAGGGTCGGCAATGAGCAGTTCTTC,CASRDRVGNEQFF
.,TRBV5-5,TRBJ2-7,.,TGTGCCAGCAGCTTGACAGGTACCGAGCAGTACTTC,CASSLTGTEQYF
.,TRBV2,TRBJ2-2,.,TGTGCCAGCGGTCGACGGTTCTCCGGGGAGCTGTTTTTT,CASGRRFSGELFF
.,TRBV5-4,TRBJ1-4,.,TGTGCCAGCAGTGCAGAGGGGCCGGGGGAAAAACTGTTTTTT,CASSAEGPGEKLFF
.,TRBV7-9,TRBJ2-5,.,TGTGCCAGCAGCTTAGTCAGCGGGTTCGAGACCCAGTACTTC,CASSLVSGFETQYF
.,TRBV7-2,TRBJ2-7,.,TGTGCCAGCATACCGGGTAGCGGCTACGAGCAGTACTTC,CASIPGSGYEQYF
.,TRBV5-1,TRBJ2-1,.,TGCGCCAGCAGCTTCGAGACCTTCGACAATGAGCAGTTCTTC,CASSFETFDNEQFF
.,TRBV7-8,TRBJ2-7,.,TGTGCCAGCAGCTTCGTAGGTTACGAGCAGTACTTC,CASSFVGYEQYF
.,TRBV4-1,TRBJ2-1,.,TGCGCCAGCAGCCAAGTTGAGGGGTACAATGAGCAGTTCTTC,CASSQVEGYNEQFF
once,TRBV7-9,TRBJ2-1,.,TGTGCCAGCACCACGGCAATGGCCAATGAGCAGTTCTTC,CASTTAMANEQFF
.,TRBV27,TRBJ1-5,TRBD1,TGTGCCAGCAGTTCCACCGGGACAGGGGTGGATCAGCCCCAGCATTTT,CASSSTGTGVDQPQHF
once,TRBV5-4,TRBJ2-3,.,TGTGCCAGCAGCCCCCAGGGGGGCCAGCGCACAGATACGCAGTATTTT,CASSPQGGQRTDTQYF
.,TRBV5-8,TRBJ2-7,TRBD1,TGTGCCAGCAGCTCTACGTTTGCCGGGACAGCTACCTACGAGCAGTACTTC,CASSSTFAGTATYEQYF
.,TRBV7-9,TRBJ1-2,.,TGTGCCAGCAGCCCAGATGGCTACACCTTC,CASSPDGYTF
.,TRBV7-9,TRBJ2-2,.,TGTGCCAGCAGCTTACAATCCGGGGAGCTGTTTTTT,CASSLQSGELFF
.,TRBV7-8,TRBJ2-1,TRBD2,TGTGCCAGCAGCCAGGGACTAGCGGGAGTTAGCTCCTACAATGAGCAGTTCTTC,CASSQGLAGVSSYNEQFF
once,TRBV6-5,TRBJ2-7,.,TGTGCCAGCAGTTACTTCGCCGGCTCCTACGAGCAGTACTTC,CASSYFAGSYEQYF
.,TRBV14,TRBJ2-3,TRBD2,TGTGCCAGCAGCGAGGATCCGGGAGGGAGCACAGATACGCAGTATTTT,CASSEDPGGSTDTQYF
.,TRBV6-5,TRBJ1-2,.,TGTGCCAGCAGTCACGGCGGATCCGGCTACACCTTC,CASSHGGSGYTF
.,TRBV6-5,TRBJ1-4,TRBD1,TGTGCCAGCAGGACAGGGACACTAGGGGAAAAACTGTTTTTT,CASRTGTLGEKLFF
.,TRBV10-3,TRBJ2-5,.,TGTGCCATCAGTGAGGAGCCGGGGCGCGGGGAGACCCAGTACTTC,CAISEEPGRGETQYF
.,TRBV6-6,TRBJ2-6,.,TGTGCCACCCTCACGGTAGGGATCGGTGGGGCCAACGTCCTGACTTTC,CATLTVGIGGANVLTF
.,TRBV4-3,TRBJ1-5,TRBD1,TGCGCCAGCAGCCAAGGAGGGGGCCAGCCCCAGCATTTT,CASSQGGGQPQHF